The rows below give T cell receptor beta chains drawn from one sample of a study of T cells in Graves' hyperthyroidism and ophthalmopathy. TCRdb reprocessed the multiplex PCR reads with MiXCR, giving one entry per CDR3 protein. The table includes 600,000 to 700,000 distinct CDR3 sequences, nearly 45% detected once. The sample comprised peripheral blood or thyroid tissue (not recorded which). The receptors derive from an adult man with Graves' disease, either hyperthyroidism or ophthalmopathy (not recorded which). Each CDR3 is given with its conserved first and last residue. Each record gives: CDR3 protein, CDR3 DNA, clone size, V gene, CDR3 length, J gene, D gene. A D gene is named only where the DNA matches it firmly. Some rows have no size entry. The others give once, few or many, or a class for an expanded clone.

CDR3: CSATIRDNTEAFF
DNA: TGCAGTGCTACAATCAGAGATAACACTGAAGCTTTCTTT
size: few
V: TRBV20-1
length: 13
J: TRBJ1-1
D: NA

CDR3: CSALGGTAAAYEQYF
DNA: TGCAGTGCTCTGGGGGGGACCGCAGCTGCCTACGAGCAGTACTTC
size: few
V: TRBV20-1
length: 15
J: TRBJ2-7
D: TRBD2

CDR3: CASSDGRREQYF
DNA: TGTGCCAGTAGTGATGGGCGGCGGGAGCAGTACTTC
size: NA
V: TRBV19
length: 12
J: TRBJ2-7
D: NA

CDR3: CASSQESHSNQPQHF
DNA: TGTGCCAGCAGCCAAGAGTCCCATAGCAATCAGCCCCAGCATTTT
size: NA
V: TRBV7-8
length: 15
J: TRBJ1-5
D: NA

CDR3: CASSLSTGWGETQYF
DNA: TGTGCCAGCAGTTTATCGACAGGATGGGGGGAGACCCAGTACTTC
size: few
V: TRBV27
length: 15
J: TRBJ2-5
D: NA

CDR3: CTSSGEAYNSPLHF
DNA: TGTACCAGCAGCGGGGAAGCCTATAATTCACCCCTCCACTTT
size: NA
V: TRBV10-3
length: 14
J: TRBJ1-6
D: NA

CDR3: CASSSPQDPNTEAFF
DNA: TGTGCCAGCAGCAGCCCCCAGGACCCGAACACTGAAGCTTTCTTT
size: few
V: TRBV9
length: 15
J: TRBJ1-1
D: NA

CDR3: CSLLGQGSNYGYTF
DNA: TGCAGTTTATTGGGACAGGGATCTAACTATGGCTACACCTTC
size: NA
V: TRBV29-1
length: 14
J: TRBJ1-2
D: TRBD1

CDR3: CASSLGAKYEQYF
DNA: TGTGCCAGCAGCTTAGGGGCCAAATACGAGCAGTACTTC
size: NA
V: TRBV7-7
length: 13
J: TRBJ2-7
D: NA

CDR3: CSALSGQGNTEAFF
DNA: TGCAGTGCTCTATCGGGACAGGGGAACACTGAAGCTTTCTTT
size: few
V: TRBV20-1
length: 14
J: TRBJ1-1
D: TRBD1

CDR3: CASSTEGGTNEKLFF
DNA: TGTGCCAGCAGCACAGAGGGGGGAACTAATGAAAAACTGTTTTTT
size: NA
V: TRBV6-1
length: 15
J: TRBJ1-4
D: NA

CDR3: CAISESVADNYGYTF
DNA: TGTGCCATCAGTGAGTCGGTGGCAGATAACTATGGCTACACCTTC
size: many
V: TRBV10-3
length: 15
J: TRBJ1-2
D: NA

CDR3: CASSIAGEQPQHF
DNA: TGTGCCAGTAGTATCGCAGGGGAGCAGCCCCAGCATTTT
size: NA
V: TRBV19
length: 13
J: TRBJ1-5
D: NA

CDR3: CSAAGTSGRKETQYF
DNA: TGCAGCGCTGCTGGGACTAGCGGGAGGAAAGAGACCCAGTACTTC
size: NA
V: TRBV29-1
length: 15
J: TRBJ2-5
D: TRBD2

CDR3: CASSENRGLNEKLFF
DNA: TGTGCCAGCAGCGAAAACAGGGGGCTGAATGAAAAACTGTTTTTT
size: NA
V: TRBV9
length: 15
J: TRBJ1-4
D: TRBD1

CDR3: CASSPPGGKQPQHF
DNA: TGTGCCAGCAGTCCCCCAGGGGGCAAGCAGCCCCAGCATTTT
size: few
V: TRBV2
length: 14
J: TRBJ1-5
D: TRBD1

CDR3: CASSLVGADEAFF
DNA: TGTGCCAGCAGCTTAGTTGGCGCGGATGAGGCTTTCTTT
size: once
V: TRBV7-2
length: 13
J: TRBJ1-1
D: NA

CDR3: CASSLVNTIYF
DNA: TGTGCCAGCAGCTTAGTGAACACCATATATTTT
size: many
V: TRBV7-2
length: 11
J: TRBJ1-3
D: NA

CDR3: CSVERALTTEAFF
DNA: TGCAGCGTTGAGAGGGCCCTCACCACTGAAGCTTTCTTT
size: many
V: TRBV29-1
length: 13
J: TRBJ1-1
D: NA

CDR3: CSAVRDRNQPQHF
DNA: TGCAGTGCTGTCCGGGACAGGAATCAGCCCCAGCATTTT
size: few
V: TRBV20-1
length: 13
J: TRBJ1-5
D: TRBD1

CDR3: CASSYGQGEVNSPLHF
DNA: TGTGCCAGCAGTTACGGACAGGGGGAAGTGAACTCACCCCTCCACTTT
size: few
V: TRBV6-5
length: 16
J: TRBJ1-6
D: TRBD1

CDR3: CASSLAAYRQETQYF
DNA: TGTGCCAGCAGCTTAGCGGCTTACCGTCAAGAGACCCAGTACTTC
size: many
V: TRBV7-2
length: 15
J: TRBJ2-5
D: NA

CDR3: CATSDTVTGYYSYTF
DNA: TGTGCCACCAGTGATACCGTGACAGGGTACTATAGCTACACCTTC
size: NA
V: TRBV24-1
length: 15
J: TRBJ1-2
D: TRBD1

CDR3: CASSQGPHETQYF
DNA: TGTGCCAGCAGCCAAGGCCCCCACGAGACCCAGTACTTC
size: many
V: TRBV14
length: 13
J: TRBJ2-5
D: NA

CDR3: CASSPPGQSSGANVLTF
DNA: TGTGCCAGCAGTCCTCCGGGACAGAGCTCTGGGGCCAACGTCCTGACTTTC
size: few
V: TRBV6-1
length: 17
J: TRBJ2-6
D: TRBD1

CDR3: CASSIGGGAQYF
DNA: TGTGCCAGTAGTATCGGCGGGGGAGCCCAGTACTTC
size: many
V: TRBV19
length: 12
J: TRBJ2-5
D: TRBD2

CDR3: CASSSHDLQLNGSPLHF
DNA: TGTGCCAGCAGCTCGCACGACCTACAGTTGAACGGATCACCCCTCCACTTT
size: once
V: TRBV7-2
length: 17
J: TRBJ1-6
D: NA

CDR3: CASSWTAATNEKLFF
DNA: TGTGCCAGCAGTTGGACAGCGGCAACTAATGAAAAACTGTTTTTT
size: many
V: TRBV7-8
length: 15
J: TRBJ1-4
D: NA

CDR3: CSVEATGVGGELFF
DNA: TGCAGCGTTGAGGCGACAGGGGTTGGCGGGGAGCTGTTTTTT
size: many
V: TRBV29-1
length: 14
J: TRBJ2-2
D: TRBD1

CDR3: CASSGQRGISSYEQYF
DNA: TGTGCCAGCAGCGGACAGAGGGGGATTAGCTCCTACGAGCAGTACTTC
size: NA
V: TRBV11-2
length: 16
J: TRBJ2-7
D: NA

CDR3: CASRSVGGTPQPQHF
DNA: TGTGCCAGCAGGTCTGTGGGGGGGACCCCTCAGCCCCAGCATTTT
size: NA
V: TRBV28
length: 15
J: TRBJ1-5
D: NA

CDR3: CASSLLGQTNEKLFF
DNA: TGTGCCAGCAGCTTACTAGGACAAACTAATGAAAAACTGTTTTTT
size: NA
V: TRBV7-9
length: 15
J: TRBJ1-4
D: NA

CDR3: CASSQGPTPQHF
DNA: TGTGCCAGCAGCCAAGGCCCAACGCCCCAGCATTTT
size: many
V: TRBV2
length: 12
J: TRBJ1-5
D: NA

CDR3: CASRAPMDLRYEQYF
DNA: TGCGCCAGCAGGGCCCCCATGGACCTCCGCTACGAGCAGTACTTC
size: NA
V: TRBV10-1
length: 15
J: TRBJ2-7
D: NA

CDR3: CATSRDPGLENEQYF
DNA: TGTGCCACCAGCAGAGATCCGGGACTAGAAAACGAGCAGTACTTC
size: many
V: TRBV15
length: 15
J: TRBJ2-7
D: TRBD2

CDR3: CSVQAGGLNTEAFF
DNA: TGCAGCGTTCAAGCGGGAGGACTGAACACTGAAGCTTTCTTC
size: NA
V: TRBV29-1
length: 14
J: TRBJ1-1
D: NA

CDR3: CASSPRPHRAVYEQYF
DNA: TGTGCCAGCAGTCCCCGCCCACACAGGGCCGTCTACGAGCAGTACTTC
size: NA
V: TRBV7-6
length: 16
J: TRBJ2-7
D: NA

CDR3: CSARSTTGVREQYF
DNA: TGCAGTGCTAGGAGCACAACGGGAGTTCGGGAGCAGTACTTC
size: NA
V: TRBV20-1
length: 14
J: TRBJ2-7
D: NA

CDR3: CSASFQSNQPQHF
DNA: TGCAGTGCTAGCTTCCAGAGCAATCAGCCCCAGCATTTT
size: few
V: TRBV20-1
length: 13
J: TRBJ1-5
D: NA

CDR3: CASSLFRDRGDYEQYF
DNA: TGTGCCAGCAGCTTATTCAGGGACAGGGGGGACTACGAGCAGTACTTC
size: NA
V: TRBV7-2
length: 16
J: TRBJ2-7
D: TRBD1

CDR3: CSVEEWDYEQYF
DNA: TGCAGCGTTGAAGAGTGGGACTACGAGCAGTACTTC
size: many
V: TRBV29-1
length: 12
J: TRBJ2-7
D: NA

CDR3: CASSPGQAGYSYTF
DNA: TGTGCCAGCAGTCCCGGACAGGCGGGCTATAGCTACACCTTC
size: NA
V: TRBV25-1
length: 14
J: TRBJ1-2
D: TRBD1

CDR3: CASSQAGTHGYTF
DNA: TGTGCCAGCAGCCAAGCCGGGACACATGGCTACACCTTC
size: many
V: TRBV14
length: 13
J: TRBJ1-2
D: NA

CDR3: CASSFRKERTTEAFF
DNA: TGTGCCAGCAGCTTTAGGAAAGAAAGGACCACTGAAGCTTTCTTT
size: NA
V: TRBV7-3
length: 15
J: TRBJ1-1
D: NA

CDR3: CSVRAGFGNTIYF
DNA: TGCAGCGTTCGAGCAGGGTTTGGAAACACCATATATTTT
size: NA
V: TRBV29-1
length: 13
J: TRBJ1-3
D: NA

CDR3: CASSYYGTGGSPLHF
DNA: TGTGCCAGCAGTTACTACGGGACAGGGGGTTCACCCCTCCACTTT
size: once
V: TRBV6-5
length: 15
J: TRBJ1-6
D: TRBD1